This T cell receptor (beta chain) was retrieved from a study of T-cell memory formation after mild COVID-19. TCRdb re-called the 5' RACE reads through MiXCR, storing one row per CDR3 protein. The data show approximately 150,000 distinct CDR3 sequences, approximately 6% seen once. This clonotype was counted ten times or more. The CDR3 extends over 15 amino acids. Trimming at V came to 4 bases and at J to 3 bases, leaving 4 bases not matched to a gene. From germline, CDR1 is SGHRS and CDR2 YFSETQ. What was sequenced was PBMCs or a T cell subset sorted from them (not recorded which). The rearrangement links TRBV5-1 to TRBJ2-4, with TRBD2 identical over 10 bases. The receptor comes from an adult woman who had mild COVID-19 (a few samples of this study predate the infection). Cell type and time point are not known. The CDR3 spells CASSVAGGGKNIQYF. The CDR3 bases are TGCGCCAGCAGCGTAGCGGGAGGCGGCAAAAACATTCAGTACTTC.